The following is a T cell receptor beta chain sequence with its context. It lacks a known antigen. No much larger clone exists at a distance of one base, and base qualities are not known. Read against the paper, the sample's time point label means: newly diagnosed GD, antithyroid drugs for less than 3 months. For both TCR sequencing and RNA sequencing, RNA was extracted from PBMCs using TRIzol. The diagnosis of Graves' disease followed American Thyroid Association guidelines. The patients came from an endocrinology department in Xi'an, China. Each patient gave 7 to 9.5 milliliters of peripheral blood, collected in an EDTA anticoagulant tube. Ficoll Paque Plus density gradient separation was used to isolate PBMCs, and no further T cell sorting was done. An Agilent 2100 Bioanalyzer and agarose gel were used to assess RNA quality, and a NanoDrop 2000 was used to measure RNA concentration. The CDR3 spans 13 residues, from the cysteine through the phenylalanine. Here the CDR3 DNA is all that survives: 39 bases in frame from base 1. The germline V gene provides CDR1 SGDLS and CDR2 YYNGEE. V loses 6 bases of germline sequence and J loses 0 bases, and the interval between the two ends is 7 bases.

The source of the sample is a study of regulatory T cells in long-lasting Graves disease (dated by TCRdb to the early 2020s). Regarding the study in general: Antithyroid drugs had been taken for less than 3 months by newly diagnosed Graves' disease patients. Persistent Graves' disease patients were compared with newly diagnosed Graves' disease patients by peripheral blood TCR sequencing and RNA sequencing. The study was conducted in China and was registered as a clinical trial. A total of around 35 samples underwent TCR sequencing, from about 13 patients with persistent Graves' disease and some 20 patients with newly diagnosed Graves' disease.

Preparation of the library involved multiplex PCR. TCRdb names Illumina HiSeq 4000 as the instrument used. iRepertoire HTBI primers and Arm-PCR amplification of CDR3 regions were used to construct TCR beta libraries. Before sequencing, the PCR products went through gel purification. In the authors' own workflow: Across samples, some 62 TRBV and roughly 15 TRBJ segments were identified and used for gene usage analysis of CDR3 amino acid clonotypes. Filtered high-quality paired reads were merged into contigs using COPE and FqMerger. BLAST was used to align contigs to IMGT TRBV, TRBD and TRBJ reference genes, and CDR3 was defined according to IMGT. Clonotypes above 0.1% frequency were classified as highly expanded clones. Shannon entropy served as the measure of repertoire diversity, while the Gini coefficient captured V-J evenness. Public clonotypes were defined as clonotypes shared by more than one individual. TCRdb reprocessing: public reads trimmed at Q25 with fastp, clones called with MiXCR, in-frame beta chains kept. All rows with the same CDR3 protein become a single entry with the most common DNA and genes. TCRdb assigned the V and J calls; the authors' analysis was not used. Counted in this sample were about 400,000 distinct CDR3 sequences; around 15% of them appeared once. Just over 20% of the sample comes from the top ten.

General study outcomes and caveats: Preferential use of TRBV28, TRBJ1-2 and TRBJ2-5 was observed in persistent disease, whereas TRBV20-1 and TRBJ2-1 were favored in newly diagnosed disease. Because the primary lesion, thyroid tissue, could not be accessed, the study looked at peripheral blood alone. Persistent Graves' disease patients showed lower TCR Shannon entropy and fewer highly expanded clones than newly diagnosed patients, suggesting clonal expansion. Sequencing and analysis were restricted to the TCR beta chain. Persistent patients shared more public clonotypes among themselves (2,741) than newly diagnosed patients did (nearly 1,000). As a limitation, the authors acknowledged that the small sample size may reduce accuracy.

This sample was also put to use in a study of T cells in Graves' hyperthyroidism and ophthalmopathy. Per the second study: Stable Graves' hyperthyroidism was defined as the absence of progression to ophthalmopathy over 18 months of follow-up. The hyperthyroidism patients were between 18 and 65 years old and newly diagnosed, with a disease duration of less than 2 months. Patients with uncontrolled infections, other autoimmune diseases, pregnancy or lactation were excluded. Diagnoses were based on clinical symptoms, serum thyroxine and TRAb, thyroid ultrasound and orbital computed tomography. A first-round RT-PCR of the TCR CDR3 used the HTBI primer set with the Qiagen OneStep RT-PCR kit. Blood samples also contained most of the expanded thyroid clonotypes (frequency above 0.001), which suggests that blood repertoires may reflect thyroid immune responses. In cross-validation, a model built on a 13 V-J signature told ophthalmopathy apart from stable hyperthyroidism with less than 90% sensitivity and around 81% specificity, and in testing the same model reached 80%/75%. In validation, progression to ophthalmopathy was predicted by the model with almost 71% sensitivity and around 76% specificity, a median of about 6.4 months before onset. To identify distinguishing TCR V-J signatures, a discovery cohort of about 95 patients was used, comprising some 45 with Graves' ophthalmopathy and under 60 with stable Graves' hyperthyroidism. Prospective prediction of ophthalmopathy was tested in an independent validation cohort of under 20 hyperthyroidism patients and 17 patients who later progressed to ophthalmopathy. The roughly 91 discovery patients were randomly divided into training and test sets at a 7:3 ratio. In addition, the study compared T-cell repertoires in thyroid tissue and in blood from six Graves' hyperthyroidism patients. After blood sampling, hyperthyroidism patients were treated with methimazole at a starting dose of 30 mg daily, and ophthalmopathy patients were treated with high-dose intravenous methylprednisolone. Libraries were constructed in a second round of multiplex PCR, after which size selection and purification were performed. Paired-end sequencing of the libraries was performed with 100 bp reads on an Illumina HiSeq2000. SOAPnuke was used to process the raw data, throwing out any read that contained adapters or uncalled bases, had a mean Phred below 15, or lacked an exact constant-primer or identifier match. COPE v1.2.5 was used to merge high-quality paired reads, and clonotypes were defined as unique nucleotide sequences. MiTCR v1.1 was used to align clonotypes to the IMGT TRBV, TRBD and TRBJ reference segments. The analysis was restricted to V-J combinations with a frequency above 0.0001, which together covered 98% to 99.2% of the repertoires. The TCS score was defined as the ratio of F50 (clonal expansion) to E x V (chaos), calculated using BLOSUM62-based TCRdist between CDR3 peptides within each V-J. Welch's t-statistics and random forest reduced 514 V-J features to 13, which were used in a naive Bayes classifier (R e1071). Sample size was not statistically predetermined, and investigators were not blinded to group allocation. The paper describes TCR Vbeta CDR3 sequencing of 135 peripheral blood samples, made up of 43 ophthalmopathy patients, roughly 72 hyperthyroidism patients and about 17 progressor patients.

The rearrangement joined TRBV9 to TRBJ1-3; the D segment cannot be called with confidence. The sequence came from a woman younger than 35 with Graves disease. Donor details come from another sample of the same person, matched by shared clones. The source was peripheral blood mononuclear cells (PBMCs), collected at new diagnosis, from a patient treated with antithyroid drugs. The DNA is TGTGCCAGCACACGTGGCTCTGGAAACACCATATATTTT. It translates to CASTRGSGNTIYF. Supplemented by the reference TRBV9 and TRBJ1-3 proteins around the CDR3, the complete variable domain is DSGVTQTPKHLITATGQRVTLRCSPRSGDLSVYWYQQSLDQGLQFLIQYYNGEERAKGNILERFSAQQFPDLHSELNLSSLELGDSALYFCASTRGSGNTIYFGEGSWLTVV.